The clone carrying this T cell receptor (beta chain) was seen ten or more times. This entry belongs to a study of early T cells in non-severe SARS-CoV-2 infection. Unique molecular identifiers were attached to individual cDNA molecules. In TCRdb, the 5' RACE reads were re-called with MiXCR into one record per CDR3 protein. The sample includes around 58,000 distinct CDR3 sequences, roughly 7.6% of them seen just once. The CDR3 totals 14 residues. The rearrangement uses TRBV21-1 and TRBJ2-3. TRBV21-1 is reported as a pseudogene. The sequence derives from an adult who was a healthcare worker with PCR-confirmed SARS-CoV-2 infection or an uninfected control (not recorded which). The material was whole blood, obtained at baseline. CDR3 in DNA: TGTGCCAGCAGCAAAGAGGTGGCTTCAGATACGCAGTATTTT. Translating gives CASSKEVASDTQYF.